This is a list of T cell receptor beta chains from one sample in a study of OX40 agonist ivuxolimab in advanced cancers. Measured with immunoSEQ multiplex PCR; TCRdb has only the in-frame clones, and not every one. This sample has about 73,000 clones; 80% to 95% occur once, and the top ten carry 10%. This specimen was CD4+ or CD8+ T cells sorted from blood, taken in a trial of the OX40 agonist ivuxolimab. These receptors came from an adult with an advanced solid tumor such as melanoma, head and neck, liver or kidney cancer. The CDR3 runs from the conserved cysteine through the conserved F or W. The D gene is left open where the match is weak. Clone size is not always given. Where it is, it says once, few, many or a class for expanded clones.

TRBD1	once	15	TRBJ1-3	TRBV7-2	CASSLEVTGGNTIYF	TGTGCCAGCAGCTTAGAAGTGACAGGGGGAAACACCATATATTTT
-	once	13	TRBJ1-6	TRBV9	CASSETENSPLHF	TGTGCCAGCAGCGAGACAGAGAATTCACCCCTCCACTTT
-	-	19	TRBJ2-6	TRBV9	CASSVGPSRQSSGANVLTF	TGTGCCAGCAGCGTAGGCCCCTCCCGGCAGAGCTCTGGGGCCAACGTCCTGACTTTC
-	-	19	TRBJ2-3	TRBV21-1	CASSKSGAGGPASTDTQYF	TGTGCCAGCAGCAAAAGTGGAGCGGGGGGGCCGGCGAGCACAGATACGCAGTATTTT
TRBD1	once	15	TRBJ2-7	TRBV11-2	CASSPEQGAYYEQYF	TGTGCCAGCAGCCCAGAGCAGGGGGCTTACTACGAGCAGTACTTC
-	-	12	TRBJ1-1	TRBV5-4	CASSWGPSEAFF	TGTGCCAGCAGCTGGGGCCCTAGCGAAGCTTTCTTT
TRBD1	once	18	TRBJ1-1	TRBV11-2	CASSLVYRTGGVNTEAFF	TGTGCCAGCAGCTTAGTCTACCGGACAGGGGGCGTGAACACTGAAGCTTTCTTT
-	-	13	TRBJ2-1	TRBV10-3	CAIGGDSYNEQFF	TGTGCCATCGGCGGGGACTCCTACAATGAGCAGTTCTTC
TRBD1	-	15	TRBJ2-7	TRBV4-1	CASSHTGTGVYEQYF	TGCGCCAGCAGCCACACCGGGACAGGGGTCTACGAGCAGTACTTC
-	-	14	TRBJ2-7	TRBV21-1	CASSKDRPSYEQYF	TGTGCCAGCAGCAAAGACAGACCCTCCTACGAGCAGTACTTC
-	once	15	TRBJ1-2	TRBV6-5	CASSPPQVASWGYTF	TGTGCCAGCAGTCCTCCTCAGGTGGCCTCCTGGGGCTACACCTTC
-	-	15	TRBJ2-6	TRBV27	CASSLVFSGANVLTF	TGTGCCAGCAGTTTAGTGTTCTCTGGGGCCAACGTCCTGACTTTC
-	-	16	TRBJ2-3	TRBV29-1	CSVELPGLHHTDTQYF	TGCAGCGTTGAGCTCCCGGGCCTTCATCACACAGATACGCAGTATTTT
-	-	12	TRBJ1-3	TRBV11-2	CAGTGAGNTIYF	TGTGCCGGGACCGGGGCTGGAAACACCATATATTTT
-	once	14	TRBJ2-7	TRBV9	CASSADQAIGEQYF	TGTGCCAGCAGCGCCGATCAAGCGATTGGCGAGCAGTACTTC
-	-	14	TRBJ1-2	TRBV18	CASSPEGANYGYTF	TGTGCCAGCTCACCGGAAGGGGCGAACTATGGCTACACCTTC
-	once	12	TRBJ1-1	TRBV4-1	CASSQLGTEAFF	TGCGCCAGCAGCCAACTAGGCACTGAAGCTTTCTTT
TRBD1	-	15	TRBJ1-2	TRBV13	CASLGTQQGNYGYTF	TGTGCCAGCTTGGGGACTCAACAGGGGAACTATGGCTACACCTTC
-	-	13	TRBJ2-1	TRBV10-3	CAISESARDEQFF	TGTGCCATCAGTGAATCGGCCCGCGATGAGCAGTTCTTC
-	-	14	TRBJ2-3	TRBV13	CASTPRVGTDTQYF	TGTGCCAGCACCCCCAGGGTTGGGACAGATACGCAGTATTTT
TRBD2	-	15	TRBJ2-1	TRBV30	CAWSGLAGNYNEQFF	TGTGCCTGGAGCGGACTAGCGGGGAACTACAATGAGCAGTTCTTC
TRBD2	few	18	TRBJ2-3	TRBV5-1	CASSLTPASGGFTDTQYF	TGCGCCAGCAGCCTAACGCCGGCTAGCGGGGGTTTCACAGATACGCAGTATTTT
-	once	16	TRBJ2-1	TRBV13	CASSLDPGLPYNEQFF	TGTGCCAGCAGCTTAGATCCGGGGCTGCCCTACAATGAGCAGTTCTTC
-	once	17	TRBJ2-2	TRBV12-5	CASGLVLMGTNTGELFF	TGTGCTAGTGGTTTGGTACTTATGGGGACGAACACCGGGGAGCTGTTTTTT
TRBD2	-	15	TRBJ2-5	TRBV9	CASSGAGGIQETQYF	TGTGCCAGCAGTGGAGCGGGGGGGATCCAAGAGACCCAGTACTTC
TRBD2	-	14	TRBJ2-5	TRBV5-1	CASSSTSSPFAKYF	TGCGCCAGCAGCTCGACTAGCAGCCCGTTCGCTAAGTACTTC
TRBD1	-	14	TRBJ1-1	TRBV2	CASPEGQGGTEAFF	TGTGCCAGCCCAGAGGGACAGGGGGGGACTGAAGCTTTCTTT
-	-	15	TRBJ1-1	TRBV27	CASSLSKGGITEAFF	TGTGCCAGCAGTTTATCGAAGGGGGGGATAACTGAAGCTTTCTTT
TRBD1	-	14	TRBJ1-5	TRBV27	CASSLATGGPPQHF	TGTGCCAGCAGTTTAGCGACAGGGGGACCGCCCCAGCATTTT
TRBD1	-	15	TRBJ2-7	TRBV7-8	CASTPPDRGTYEQYF	TGTGCCAGCACCCCCCCTGACAGGGGCACCTACGAGCAGTACTTC
-	once	13	TRBJ2-7	TRBV11-2	CASSWAGGDEQYF	TGTGCCAGCAGCTGGGCAGGGGGGGACGAGCAGTACTTC
-	-	15	TRBJ2-3	TRBV30	CAWRAGEFDTDTQYF	TGTGCCTGGAGAGCGGGTGAGTTCGACACAGATACGCAGTATTTT
TRBD1	-	16	TRBJ2-7	TRBV5-8	CASSPTRDRVYYEQYF	TGTGCCAGCAGCCCAACCCGGGACAGGGTTTACTACGAGCAGTACTTC
-	-	17	TRBJ1-4	TRBV15	CATSRAPPDSFYEKLFF	TGTGCCACCAGCAGAGCCCCACCTGACAGTTTTTACGAAAAACTGTTTTTT
-	-	13	TRBJ2-7	TRBV7-8	CASSLQGTNEQYF	TGTGCCAGCAGCTTACAGGGGACAAACGAGCAGTACTTC
-	-	12	TRBJ2-7	TRBV7-9	CASSPGPREQYF	TGTGCCAGCAGCCCCGGGCCTAGGGAGCAGTACTTC
-	few	14	TRBJ2-7	TRBV7-6	CASSFGSDTYEQYF	TGTGCCAGCAGCTTTGGCAGTGATACCTACGAGCAGTACTTC
TRBD2	-	18	TRBJ2-3	TRBV27	CASSLLVPTSGVADTQYF	TGTGCCAGCAGTTTATTAGTCCCGACTAGCGGGGTGGCAGATACGCAGTATTTT
-	-	14	TRBJ2-7	TRBV4-1	CASSPRQTPYEQYF	TGCGCCAGCAGCCCCCGACAGACCCCTTACGAGCAGTACTTC
TRBD2	-	14	TRBJ2-7	TRBV13	CASSSGLAPDEQYF	TGTGCCAGCAGCTCCGGACTAGCTCCGGACGAGCAGTACTTC
-	-	13	TRBJ2-7	TRBV7-3	CASSFSQGYEQYF	TGTGCCAGCAGCTTTAGTCAGGGCTACGAGCAGTACTTC
-	-	16	TRBJ1-5	TRBV7-8	CASSPARQEGNQPQHF	TGTGCCAGCAGCCCAGCGAGACAGGAGGGCAATCAGCCCCAGCATTTT
TRBD1	few	12	TRBJ2-4	TRBV5-5	CASSLMKGAEYF	TGTGCCAGCAGCTTAATGAAGGGGGCAGAGTACTTC
TRBD2	-	19	TRBJ2-1	TRBV4-3	CASSQAPTSGGPPYNEQFF	TGCGCCAGCAGCCAAGCCCCGACTAGCGGGGGGCCCCCCTACAATGAGCAGTTCTTC
-	once	13	TRBJ2-1	TRBV5-1	CASSVTLNNEQFF	TGCGCCAGCAGTGTGACATTAAACAATGAGCAGTTCTTC
-	-	15	TRBJ2-2	TRBV9	CASSVEGANTGELFF	TGTGCCAGCAGCGTAGAGGGAGCGAACACCGGGGAGCTGTTTTTT
TRBD2	once	12	TRBJ2-7	TRBV10-1	CASSGGAYEQYF	TGCGCCAGCAGCGGGGGGGCCTACGAGCAGTACTTC
-	-	16	TRBJ2-4	TRBV6-5	CASSSTGVLAKNIQYF	TGTGCCAGCAGTTCGACAGGAGTCCTAGCCAAAAACATTCAGTACTTC
-	-	14	TRBJ2-7	TRBV5-5	CASSLDYLVDEQYF	TGTGCCAGCAGCCTGGACTACCTCGTTGACGAGCAGTACTTC
-	-	15	TRBJ2-3	TRBV7-6	CASSLAATAPVTQYF	TGTGCCAGCAGCTTAGCAGCAACGGCCCCAGTTACGCAGTATTTT